Listed here are 9 T cell receptor beta chains from one sample, sequenced in a study of persistence of HIV-infected CD4 T cells. The libraries were made with immunoSEQ version 4 in survey mode. Some clones are missing from TCRdb's copy, which holds only in-frame ones; the method was immunoSEQ multiplex PCR. The sample holds tens of thousands of clones, approximately 90% seen once. Cells were stimulated nonspecifically with anti-CD3/anti-CD28 magnetic beads. Sorting of responding CD4+ T cells relied on upregulated CD40 ligand together with CD69. Their antigens remain unidentified. Sequenced here: CD4+ T cells sorted from PBMCs after roughly 19-hour stimulation, sampled from a patient who received antiretroviral therapy. These receptors were collected from an adult woman with HIV who was CMV-seropositive.

This clone was counted only a few times. The chain employs TRBV9 and TRBJ2-5; no clear D. The germline V gene encodes CDR1 SGDLS and CDR2 YYNGEE. The CDR3 runs to 13 residues. V lost 1 base and J lost 1, with 5 bases in between. Here the CDR3 reads CASSVIGQETQYF. The CDR3 region has the DNA TGTGCCAGCAGCGTAATTGGCCAAGAGACCCAGTACTTC. The variable domain in full, completed from reference TRBV9 and TRBJ2-5, reads DSGVTQTPKHLITATGQRVTLRCSPRSGDLSVYWYQQSLDQGLQFLIQYYNGEERAKGNILERFSAQQFPDLHSELNLSSLELGDSALYFCASSVIGQETQYFGPGTRLLVL.

This sequence joins TRBV5-1 and TRBJ2-5, with 10 bases matching TRBD2. The J segment lost 5 bases and the V segment lost 4 bases, leaving 5 bases of the junction unmatched. Per germline, CDR1 SGHRS and CDR2 YFSETQ. The CDR3 extends over 14 amino acids. CDR3 bases: TGCGCCAGCAGCGCCGTTAGCGGGGGGGAGACCCAGTACTTC. It specifies CASSAVSGGETQYF.

In DNA, the CDR3 is TGTGCCAGTAGCCGCCGGGACAGAAACACCGGGGAGCTGTTTTTT. Its translation is CASSRRDRNTGELFF. The chain recombines TRBV19 with TRBJ2-2; 7 nucleotides align to TRBD1. The V and J ends lost 6 bases and 2 bases, in that order; junction bases with no gene match: 6. The CDR3 extends over 15 amino acids. CDR1 is LNHDA and CDR2 is SQIVND in the germline V gene (reference sequence).

This chain uses TRBV14 with TRBJ2-1; D perhaps matches TRBD2 (6 bases). The V and J ends lost 4 bases and 6 bases respectively, with 25 bases between them. This CDR3 is built from 18 residues. Germline V gives CDR1 SGHDN, CDR2 FVKESK. The CDR3, as DNA: TGTGCCAGCAGCCGGGTCAGGAGTCCCCGGGAGAGTGGCAATGAGCAGTTCTTC. It encodes CASSRVRSPRESGNEQFF.

The chain recombines TRBV30 with TRBJ2-7; 8 nucleotides align to TRBD1. From germline, CDR1 is GTSNPN and CDR2 SVGIG (reference sequence). J lost 4 bases, V lost 6 bases, and 14 bases had no gene match. The CDR3 has 15 residues. The CDR3 sequence is CACPRTSDRAYEQYF. CDR3 DNA sequence: TGTGCCTGCCCTCGTACCTCGGACAGGGCTTACGAGCAGTACTTC.

CDR3 nucleotides: TGTGCCAGCAGCCGGGATTTGGGCTACGAGCAGTACTTC. Protein sequence: CASSRDLGYEQYF. V gene TRBV6-5 combines with J gene TRBJ2-7; D may be TRBD2 (5 bases). The CDR3 consists of 13 residues. V lost 6 bases and J 3 bases, leaving 12 bases between the germline ends. In germline, CDR1 is MNHEY, CDR2 SVGAGI.

This clone has only a few counts. V is TRBV5-4 and J is TRBJ1-2, with 9 bases aligning to TRBD1. Germline CDR1 reads SGHNT; CDR2 reads YYREEE (reference sequence). This CDR3 has 13 amino acids. J gave up 6 bases and V 4 bases, and 4 bases lay outside the gene matches. The CDR3 spells CASSPRTGDGYTF. The CDR3 region has the DNA TGTGCCAGCAGCCCAAGGACAGGGGATGGCTACACCTTC.

The chain joins TRBV5-6 to TRBJ1-2, with D unresolved. Trimming shortened V by 5 bases and J by 4 bases, and 12 bases separated the two germline ends. The germline gives CDR1 SGHDT, CDR2 YYEEEE. This CDR3 spans 13 amino acids. This CDR3 is CASRPDGLYGYTF. The CDR3 nucleotides are TGTGCCAGCAGACCGGACGGCCTCTATGGCTACACCTTC. Together with reference TRBV5-6 and TRBJ1-2, the CDR3 gives the full variable domain: DAGVTQSPTHLIKTRGQQVTLRCSPKSGHDTVSWYQQALGQGPQFIFQYYEEEERQRGNFPDRFSGHQFPNYSSELNVNALLLGDSALYLCASRPDGLYGYTFGSGTRLTVV.

The count of this clone is one. The gene calls are TRBV10-3 and TRBJ1-3, with 11 bases identical to TRBD1. Germline V gives CDR1 ENHRY, CDR2 SYGVKD. There are 17 residues in the CDR3. V lost 4 bases to trimming and J lost 0 bases; unmatched junction nucleotides: 5. The CDR3 DNA sequence: TGTGCCATCAGTGGGACAGGGGGCCCTGACTCTGGAAACACCATATATTTT. It is translated as CAISGTGGPDSGNTIYF.